This T cell receptor (beta chain) comes out of a study of cytomegalovirus exposure and HLA in healthy donors. Findings of the study overall: Altogether, 150 to 200 TCR beta chains were recorded as cytomegalovirus-associated.

The CDR3 runs 16 residues. V dropped 2 bases and J dropped 5 bases, with 15 bases sitting between them. In germline, CDR1 is SGHVS, CDR2 FQNEAQ. The data were produced by immunoSEQ multiplex PCR, yet TCRdb's version contains in-frame clones alone and is incomplete. Here the sample spans under 200,000 clones, just under 90% being singletons. In the case of this clone: Its antigen is unidentified.

The V and J genes are TRBV7-8 and TRBJ1-4; D is undetermined. This clonotype originated in a man younger than 35 in good health and CMV-seropositive. Sequencing was done on a sample of PBMCs. This CDR3 reads CASSLNRFSPNEKLFF. CDR3 nucleotide sequence: TGTGCCAGCAGCTTAAATAGATTTTCCCCGAATGAAAAACTGTTTTTT.